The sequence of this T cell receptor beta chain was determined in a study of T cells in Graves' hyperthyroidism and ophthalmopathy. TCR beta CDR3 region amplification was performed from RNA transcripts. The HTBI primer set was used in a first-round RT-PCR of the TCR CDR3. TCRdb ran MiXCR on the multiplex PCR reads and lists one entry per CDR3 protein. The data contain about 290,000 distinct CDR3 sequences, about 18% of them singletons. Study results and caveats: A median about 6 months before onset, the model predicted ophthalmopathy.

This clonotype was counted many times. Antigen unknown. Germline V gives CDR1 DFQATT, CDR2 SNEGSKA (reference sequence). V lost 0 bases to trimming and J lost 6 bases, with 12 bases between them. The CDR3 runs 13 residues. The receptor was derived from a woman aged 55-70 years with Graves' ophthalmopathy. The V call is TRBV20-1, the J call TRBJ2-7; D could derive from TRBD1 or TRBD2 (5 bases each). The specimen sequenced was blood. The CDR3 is CSAREGPFGEQYF. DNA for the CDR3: TGCAGTGCTAGAGAGGGACCCTTCGGCGAGCAGTACTTC.